Presented here are 18 T cell receptor beta chains from one specimen sequenced in a study of T cell repertoires in cytomegalovirus infection. What these receptors recognize is not known. A single record per CDR3 protein comes from TCRdb applying MiXCR to the reads. The sample lists about 830,000 distinct CDR3 sequences, over 25% occurring once. The source was cultured CD8+ T cells from PBMCs, collected from culture after CMV antigen stimulation. These receptors all come from a human donor in good health (CMV status not recorded). Some clones in this sample may be carry-over from other donors' samples.

This clonotype came up a few times. The V gene is TRBV6-1, the J gene TRBJ2-7, with TRBD1 matching over 8 bases. Germline lookup yields CDR1 MNHNS and CDR2 SASEGT. The J segment lost 3 bases and the V segment lost 4 bases, leaving 8 bases of the junction unmatched. The CDR3 contains 15 residues. The CDR3 sequence is CASSAPVGQGYEQYF. CDR3 sequence (DNA): TGTGCCAGCAGTGCCCCCGTTGGACAGGGCTACGAGCAGTACTTC.

This clonotype was found a few times. The gene calls are TRBV2 and TRBJ1-4, with unresolved D. V was pared by 8 bases and J by 7 bases, with 8 bases between. The CDR3 is 11 amino acids. The V gene's germline CDR1 is SNHLY and CDR2 FYNNEI. The DNA for the CDR3 is TGTGCCAGCTGGACGGGTGAAAAACTGTTTTTT. Amino acid sequence: CASWTGEKLFF.

Of note for this clonotype: This may be a read error: a much more frequent sequence differs by one nucleotide. CDR3: CASSLPAGQGLFYEQYF. CDR3 bases: TGTGCCAGCAGCTTACCCGCCGGACAGGGGTTGTTCTACGAGCAGTACTTC. V and J are TRBV7-8 and TRBJ2-7, with 9 bases fitting TRBD1. CDR1 is SGHVS, CDR2 FQNEAQ, per germline. The V and J ends lost 2 bases and 3 bases, in that order; junction bases with no gene match: 11. The CDR3 is made up of 17 amino acids.

This clonotype was detected ten times or more. The rearrangement uses TRBV12-3 or TRBV12-4 and TRBJ2-5; no firm D call. The V end lost 2 bases, the J end lost 5 bases, and 3 bases lay between the germline ends. The CDR3 covers 11 residues. CDR3 region: CASSLMETQYF. The DNA of the CDR3 is TGTGCCAGCAGTTTAATGGAGACCCAGTACTTC.

This clonotype was recorded at least ten times. The rearrangement joins TRBV7-3 to TRBJ2-1, with TRBD2 matching over 16 bases. With 4 bases clipped from V and 4 bases from J, the junction kept 7 bases outside the gene matches. This CDR3 has 18 residues. Germline-derived CDR1 and CDR2 are SGHTA and FQGTGA. Here the CDR3 DNA reads TGTGCCAGCAGCTACGGGACTAGCGGGGGGGCGGGGTACAATGAGCAGTTCTTC. Its protein is CASSYGTSGGAGYNEQFF. Together with reference TRBV7-3 and TRBJ2-1, the CDR3 gives the full variable domain: GAGVSQTPSNKVTEKGKYVELRCDPISGHTALYWYRQSLGQGPEFLIYFQGTGAADDSGLPNDRFFAVRPEGSVSTLKIQRTERGDSAVYLCASSYGTSGGAGYNEQFFGPGTRLTVL.

The V call is TRBV5-8, the J call TRBJ1-6; D is unclear. V was cut by 2 bases and J by 6 bases, with 9 bases left in between. This CDR3 region has 14 residues. From germline, CDR1 is SGHTS and CDR2 YDEGEE. CDR3 bases: TGTGCCAGCAGCTTAGGGAGCTTTAATTCACCCCTCCACTTT. This translates into CASSLGSFNSPLHF.

This clonotype was counted once. V is TRBV5-1 and J is TRBJ1-1, with 11 bases identical to TRBD1. Looked up from germline, CDR1 is SGHRS and CDR2 is YFSETQ. V was pared by 3 bases and J by 6 bases, with 4 bases of the junction left unmatched. The CDR3 totals 14 residues. The CDR3 sequence is CASSSGQGVSEAFF. CDR3 nucleotide sequence: TGCGCCAGCAGCTCGGGACAGGGGGTCTCTGAAGCTTTCTTT.

This chain links TRBV24-1 with TRBJ2-1; no definite D call. This CDR3 has 14 residues. The germline V and J ends were trimmed by 2 bases and 15 bases, with 19 bases remaining between them. Germline V CDR1 and CDR2: KGHDR, SFDVKD. CDR3 nucleotide sequence: TGTGCCACCAGTGATTACGGAGACGGTCCCGAATGGTTCTTC. Its protein product is CATSDYGDGPEWFF.

This chain connects TRBV27 to TRBJ1-4; no clear D. Between the trimmed V and J ends, which lost 4 bases and 7 bases, there was a span of 19 bases. CDR1 and CDR2 from the germline V gene are MNHEY and SMNVEV (reference sequence). The CDR3 consists of 16 residues. CDR3 bases: TGTGCCAGCAGTTCCTCCAGACGGAGACTAATTGAAAAACTGTTTTTT. Translation: CASSSSRRRLIEKLFF.

Points on this clonotype: The junction and the germline gene differ at one end; a read error may be behind it. The gene calls are TRBV7-7 and TRBJ2-7, with TRBD2 as a possible D gene (5 bases). CDR3 length: 13 amino acids. Per the germline V gene, CDR1 is SSHAT and CDR2 is FNYEAQ (reference sequence). CDR3 bases: TGTGCTAGCAGCATGGCCGGGGACTACGAGCAGTACTTC. Translated, it gives CASSMAGDYEQYF.

This sequence joins TRBV28 and TRBJ2-6; the D gene is possibly TRBD1 (6 bases). This CDR3 comprises 19 residues. The V and J ends lost 6 bases and 3 bases respectively, with 24 bases between them. Germline V gives CDR1 MDHEN, CDR2 SYDVKM. The CDR3 coding sequence is TGTGCCAGCAGAACCAACCTATTTGGCAGGGGCGATGGGGCCAACGTCCTGACTTTC. The encoded protein is CASRTNLFGRGDGANVLTF.

This clonotype was counted at least ten times. The chain employs TRBV7-3 and TRBJ1-2; 11 nucleotides match TRBD1. The V segment lost 5 bases and the J segment 4 bases; nucleotides outside the gene matches: 6. Germline CDR1 is SGHTA and CDR2 is FQGTGA. This CDR3 spans 15 amino acids. The CDR3 bases are TGTGCCAGCAGCCGTGGACAGGGGGCTTCCTATGGCTACACCTTC. The encoded protein is CASSRGQGASYGYTF. Full variable domain (remainder filled in from reference TRBV7-3 and TRBJ1-2): GAGVSQTPSNKVTEKGKYVELRCDPISGHTALYWYRQSLGQGPEFLIYFQGTGAADDSGLPNDRFFAVRPEGSVSTLKIQRTERGDSAVYLCASSRGQGASYGYTFGSGTRLTVV.

This clonotype appeared a few times. J is TRBJ1-2 and V is TRBV10-3; D gene ambiguous. V was shortened by 11 bases and J by 4 bases, with 11 bases between the two germline ends. CDR1 ENHRY and CDR2 SYGVKD come from the germline V gene. The CDR3 is 11 amino acids. The DNA for the CDR3 is TGTGCCGTCCGGTCTTTCTATGGCTACACCTTC. Encoded protein: CAVRSFYGYTF.

As to this clonotype: A junction boundary mismatches the germline segment, possibly from a read error. V usage is TRBV19 and J usage is TRBJ1-4; D is unresolved. The CDR3 covers 11 residues. The germline CDR1 and CDR2 sequences are LNHDA and SQIVND (reference sequence). The CDR3 DNA sequence: TGTGCCAGTAGTAGTCCGCGGGTCACACTTTTT. Its translation is CASSSPRVTLF.

The chain recombines TRBV19 with TRBJ1-6; D ambiguous. The V end was cut by 5 bases, the J end by 9 bases, with 8 bases between. Germline CDR1 and CDR2: LNHDA and SQIVND (reference sequence). The CDR3 covers 12 residues. CDR3 sequence: CASSLYLSPLHF. The CDR3 DNA sequence: TGTGCCAGTAGTCTGTATCTTTCACCCCTCCACTTT.

This clonotype turned up a few times. The rearrangement links TRBV4-1 to TRBJ2-3; 8 bases are shared with TRBD2. Germline lookup yields CDR1 MGHRA and CDR2 YSYEKL. V gave up 4 bases and J gave up 5 bases; unmatched junction bases: 8. The CDR3 loop spans 15 amino acids. This CDR3 is CASSPRTSPGDTQYF. In nucleotides, the CDR3 is TGCGCCAGCAGCCCCCGGACTAGCCCGGGAGATACGCAGTATTTT.

CDR3 coding DNA: TGTGCCAGCAGTTTAGGTTTAGGTACAGCCTACGAGCAGTACGTC. Protein product: CASSLGLGTAYEQYV. This chain joins TRBV28 and TRBJ2-7; no firm D call. CDR3 size: 15 residues. The germline gives CDR1 MDHEN, CDR2 SYDVKM. Trimming took 2 bases from V and 2 from J, leaving 13 bases between them.

This chain connects TRBV6-5 to TRBJ2-6; 7 nucleotides agree with TRBD2. V was pared by 1 base and J by 0 bases, with 9 bases of the junction left unmatched. CDR1 MNHEY and CDR2 SVGAGI come from the germline V gene. This CDR3 is built from 19 residues. The CDR3 nucleotides are TGTGCCAGCAGTTACTTCCTAGGGGAGGGAATCTCTGGGGCCAACGTCCTGACTTTC. This sequence encodes CASSYFLGEGISGANVLTF.